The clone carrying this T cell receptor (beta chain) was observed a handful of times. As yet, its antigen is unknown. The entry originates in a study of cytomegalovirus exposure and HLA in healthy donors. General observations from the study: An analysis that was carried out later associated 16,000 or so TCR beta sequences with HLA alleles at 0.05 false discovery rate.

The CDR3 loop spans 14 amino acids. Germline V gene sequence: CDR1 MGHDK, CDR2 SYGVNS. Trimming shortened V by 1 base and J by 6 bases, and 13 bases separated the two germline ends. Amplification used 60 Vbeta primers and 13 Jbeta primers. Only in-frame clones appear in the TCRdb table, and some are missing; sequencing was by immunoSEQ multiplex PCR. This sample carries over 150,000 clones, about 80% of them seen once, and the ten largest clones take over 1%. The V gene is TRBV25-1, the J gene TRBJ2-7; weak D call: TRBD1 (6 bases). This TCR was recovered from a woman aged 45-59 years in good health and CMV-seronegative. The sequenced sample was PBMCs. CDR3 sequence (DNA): TGTGCCAGCAGTGAATTTCCAGGGGTTCTCGAGCAGTACTTC. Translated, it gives CASSEFPGVLEQYF.